This note documents a single TCR beta chain sequence. Which antigen it targets is not known. No qualities accompany the bases; no much larger clone lies one base away. The data are from a study of blood T cell repertoires in COVID-19 (dated by TCRdb to 2020 to 2022). Turning to the overall study: The collaborator samples originated in the United States, Italy and Spain and spanned the acute and convalescent phases of COVID-19. The prospective study material was composed of cDNA or gDNA derived from T cells, B-cell-depleted T cells, or PBMCs. Subjects who had been exposed to COVID-19, were actively infected with it, or had recovered from it provided the deeply sampled blood TCRbeta repertoires that made up the dataset. The repertoires were released in a freely available public database intended as a resource for research on the immune response to SARS-CoV-2. Samples came from the ongoing ImmuneRACE study (first 160 participants) plus 1,254 subjects from 6 global collaborators. Nearly every sample came with metadata listing a de-identified subject ID, COVID-19 status, age in years and sex. Where available, HLA class I and class II types were taken from metadata supplied by the sample provider and were not determined by assay-based typing.

Study-wide conclusions, independent of this receptor: Clinical and demographic metadata were provided uncurated, with the amount varying by source and participant.

Germline trimming amounts to 4 bases on V and 4 bases on J, with 9 as the count of junction bases outside the gene matches. CDR1 and CDR2 (SGHNT, YYREEE) derive from the germline V gene (reference sequence). The CDR3 numbers 16 residues from cysteine through phenylalanine. Only CDR3 DNA is held: 48 bases, read in frame from base 1. TCRbeta CDR3 regions were amplified from genomic DNA by means of the immunoSEQ Assay, a bias-controlled multiplex PCR. In the paper's pipeline: The number of nucleated cells in each sample was estimated from the amplification of reference gene primers within the assay. To quantify the absolute abundance of each unique TCRbeta CDR3 rearrangement, sequence reads were collapsed and filtered. For each sample, productive Simpson clonality was calculated by taking the square root of Simpson's diversity index across productive rearrangements. Imported from immuneACCESS, the table was reduced by TCRdb to in-frame sequences with V and J called. These copies leave out some clones; in studies compared against another copy, an unresolved V gene accounts for under half, and the cause of the remainder is not known. That table supplies the V and J calls and clone size; D and trimming were determined from the DNA. The sample yields 100,000 to 150,000 clones; approximately 71% were counted once. Over 2% of the sample comes from the top ten.

The collaborating institutions used their own protocols to collect whole blood in K2EDTA tubes. For TCRbeta analysis, collaborator samples were shipped as frozen whole blood, as isolated PBMCs, or as DNA extracted from either sample type. The V and J genes are TRBV5-4 and TRBJ1-1, and 11 junctional nucleotides match TRBD1. Material: peripheral blood. The sequence was collected from a woman aged 70-85 years with acute or convalescent COVID-19. For the CDR3, the sequence is CASSPVPGQGATEAFF. In nucleotide form, the sequence is TGTGCCAGCAGCCCAGTACCTGGACAGGGGGCCACTGAAGCTTTCTTT.